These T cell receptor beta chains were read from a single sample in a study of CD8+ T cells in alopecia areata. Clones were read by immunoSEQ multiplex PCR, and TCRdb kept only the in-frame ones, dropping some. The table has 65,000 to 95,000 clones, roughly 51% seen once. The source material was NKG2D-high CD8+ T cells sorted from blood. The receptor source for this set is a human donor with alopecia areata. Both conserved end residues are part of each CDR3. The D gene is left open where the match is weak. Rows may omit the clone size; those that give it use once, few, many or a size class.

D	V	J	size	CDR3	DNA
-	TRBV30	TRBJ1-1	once	CACPSRGTEAFF	TGTGCCTGCCCATCCCGGGGCACTGAAGCTTTCTTT
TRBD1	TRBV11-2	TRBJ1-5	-	CASSSGGLVSNQPQHF	TGTGCCAGCAGCTCAGGGGGGTTAGTGAGCAATCAGCCCCAGCATTTT
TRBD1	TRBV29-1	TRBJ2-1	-	CSVEAPPDRGCNEQFF	TGCAGCGTTGAAGCCCCCCCGGACAGGGGGTGCAATGAGCAGTTCTTC
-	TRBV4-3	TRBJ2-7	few	CASSQDNGPYEQYF	TGCGCCAGCAGCCAAGATAACGGACCCTACGAGCAGTACTTC
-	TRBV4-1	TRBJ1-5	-	CASSREGNQPQHF	TGCGCCAGCAGCCGCGAAGGGAATCAGCCCCAGCATTTT
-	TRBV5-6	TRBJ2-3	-	CASRSREYHTDTQYF	TGTGCCAGCAGAAGTCGGGAGTACCACACAGATACGCAGTATTTT
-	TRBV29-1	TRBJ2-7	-	CSVPTGESYEQYF	TGCAGCGTCCCGACAGGCGAGTCCTACGAGCAGTACTTC
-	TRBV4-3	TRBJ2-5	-	CASSQDQGGTQYF	TGCGCCAGCAGCCAAGACCAAGGGGGGACCCAGTACTTC
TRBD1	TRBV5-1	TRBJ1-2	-	CASSLDGGGTANYGYTF	TGCGCCAGCAGCCTTGATGGGGGTGGGACAGCCAACTATGGCTACACCTTC
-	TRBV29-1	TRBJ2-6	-	CSVEEYAGPHSGANVLTF	TGCAGCGTTGAAGAGTATGCCGGGCCCCACTCTGGGGCCAACGTCCTGACTTTC
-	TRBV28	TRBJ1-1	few	CASSFRQSEAFF	TGTGCCAGCAGTTTCCGACAGTCTGAAGCTTTCTTT
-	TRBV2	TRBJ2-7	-	CASSEEGHEQYF	TGTGCCAGCAGTGAGGAGGGGCACGAGCAGTACTTC
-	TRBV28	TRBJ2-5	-	CASSLRGIAETQYF	TGTGCCAGCAGTTTACGCGGGATTGCCGAGACCCAGTACTTC
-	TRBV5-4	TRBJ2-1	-	CASSFGDLEQFF	TGTGCCAGCAGCTTCGGGGATCTTGAGCAGTTCTTC
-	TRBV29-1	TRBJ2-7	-	CSVEEGSYEQYF	TGCAGCGTTGAAGAAGGCAGCTACGAGCAGTACTTC
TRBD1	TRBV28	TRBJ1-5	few	CASSQTGDSNQPQHF	TGTGCCAGCAGCCAGACAGGGGATAGCAATCAGCCCCAGCATTTT
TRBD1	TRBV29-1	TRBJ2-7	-	CSATGTAHYEQYF	TGCAGCGCTACCGGGACAGCGCACTACGAGCAGTACTTC
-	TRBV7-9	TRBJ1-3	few	CASSRLDRGNTIYF	TGTGCCAGCAGCCGACTCGACCGAGGAAACACCATATATTTT
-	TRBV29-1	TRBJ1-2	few	CSVEDEAGGSYTF	TGCAGCGTTGAAGACGAGGCAGGCGGGAGCTACACCTTC
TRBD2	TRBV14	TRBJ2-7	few	CASSQDVLAGGSYEQYF	TGTGCCAGCAGCCAAGACGTACTAGCGGGAGGCTCCTACGAGCAGTACTTC
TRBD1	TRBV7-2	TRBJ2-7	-	CASSLVQGTYEQYF	TGTGCCAGCAGCTTGGTACAGGGGACGTACGAGCAGTACTTC
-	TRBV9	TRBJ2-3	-	CASSVGWTVGDTQYF	TGTGCCAGCAGCGTAGGATGGACAGTAGGGGATACGCAGTATTTT
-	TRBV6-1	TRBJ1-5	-	CASSESNFSNQPQHF	TGTGCCAGCAGTGAAAGTAATTTTAGCAATCAGCCCCAGCATTTT
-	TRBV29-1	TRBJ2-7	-	CSVTSGSYEQYF	TGCAGCGTTACCTCAGGCTCCTACGAGCAGTACTTC
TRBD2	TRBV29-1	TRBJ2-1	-	CSVPIPIAGGRTNEQFF	TGCAGCGTCCCAATACCAATAGCGGGAGGGCGAACCAATGAGCAGTTCTTC
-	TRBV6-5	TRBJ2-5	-	CASSYAGWETQYF	TGTGCCAGCAGTTACGCGGGGTGGGAGACCCAGTACTTC
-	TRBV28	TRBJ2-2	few	CASSLRVFSGELFF	TGTGCCAGCAGTTTAAGGGTGTTCTCCGGGGAGCTGTTTTTT
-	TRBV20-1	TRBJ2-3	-	CSATADTQYF	TGCAGTGCTACCGCAGATACGCAGTATTTT
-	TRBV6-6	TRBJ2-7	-	CASSPGNYEQYF	TGTGCCAGCAGCCCCGGGAACTACGAGCAGTACTTC
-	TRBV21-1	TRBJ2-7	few	CASSSRDPPYEQYF	TGTGCCAGCAGCTCCCGGGACCCTCCCTACGAGCAGTACTTC
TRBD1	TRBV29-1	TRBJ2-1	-	CSVVRDREQFF	TGCAGCGTCGTCCGGGACAGGGAGCAGTTCTTC
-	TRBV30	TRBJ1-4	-	CAWSEGGRSNEKLFF	TGTGCCTGGAGTGAAGGGGGACGGAGTAATGAAAAACTGTTTTTT
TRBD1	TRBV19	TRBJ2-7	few	CASSSRDSSYEQYF	TGTGCCAGTAGTTCTAGGGACAGCTCCTACGAGCAGTACTTC
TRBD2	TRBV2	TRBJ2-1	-	CARSGGVFNEQFF	TGTGCCAGAAGCGGGGGGGTTTTCAATGAGCAGTTCTTC
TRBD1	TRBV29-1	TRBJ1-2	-	CSVGAGGDLNYGYTF	TGCAGCGTTGGGGCAGGGGGCGACCTGAACTATGGCTACACCTTC